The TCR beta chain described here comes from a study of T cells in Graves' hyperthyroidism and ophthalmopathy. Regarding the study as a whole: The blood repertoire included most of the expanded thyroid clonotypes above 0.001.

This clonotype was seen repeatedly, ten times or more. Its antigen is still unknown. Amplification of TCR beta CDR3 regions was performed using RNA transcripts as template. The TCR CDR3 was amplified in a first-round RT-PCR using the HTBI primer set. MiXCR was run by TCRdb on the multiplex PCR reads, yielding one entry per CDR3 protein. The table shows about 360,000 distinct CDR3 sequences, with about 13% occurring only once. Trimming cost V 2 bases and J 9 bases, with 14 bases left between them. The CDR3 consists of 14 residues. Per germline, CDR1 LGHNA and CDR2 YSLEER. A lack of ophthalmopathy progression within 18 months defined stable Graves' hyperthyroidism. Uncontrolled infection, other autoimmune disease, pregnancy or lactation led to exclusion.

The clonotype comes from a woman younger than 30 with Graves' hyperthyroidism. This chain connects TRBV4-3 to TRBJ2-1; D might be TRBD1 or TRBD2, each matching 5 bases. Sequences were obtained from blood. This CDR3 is CASSQRTPGTEQFF. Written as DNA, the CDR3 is TGCGCCAGCAGCCAAAGGACCCCAGGGACTGAGCAGTTCTTC.